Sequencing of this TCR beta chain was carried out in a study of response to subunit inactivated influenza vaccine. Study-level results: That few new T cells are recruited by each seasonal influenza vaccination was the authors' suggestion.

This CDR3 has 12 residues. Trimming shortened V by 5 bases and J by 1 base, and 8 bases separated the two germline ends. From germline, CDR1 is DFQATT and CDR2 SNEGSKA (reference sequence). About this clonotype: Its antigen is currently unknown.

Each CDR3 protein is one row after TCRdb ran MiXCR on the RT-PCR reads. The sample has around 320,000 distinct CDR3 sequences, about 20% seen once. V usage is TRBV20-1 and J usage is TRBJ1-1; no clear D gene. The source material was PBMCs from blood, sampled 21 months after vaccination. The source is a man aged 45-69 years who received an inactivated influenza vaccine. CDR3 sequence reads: CSASRKNTEAFF. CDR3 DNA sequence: TGCAGTGCTTCCAGGAAGAACACTGAAGCTTTCTTT.